Shown below are 17 T cell receptor beta chains from a single sample sequenced in a study of T cells after yellow fever vaccination. TCRdb passed the 5' RACE reads through MiXCR, listing each CDR3 protein once. Among about 320,000 distinct CDR3 sequences listed, about an eighth were seen once. The specimen comprised CD4+ T cells sorted from PBMCs, sampled 15 days after the yellow fever booster vaccination. The receptors here all came from a man in his late teens or twenties who received the YFV17D yellow fever vaccine.

This clonotype appeared once. The chain recombines TRBV6-2 or TRBV6-3 with TRBJ1-1; D is unresolved. CDR3 length: 15 residues. Trimming cost V 7 bases and J 0 bases, with 15 bases left between them. From germline, CDR1 is MNHEY and CDR2 SVGEGT. The CDR3 spells CASTPQRAMNTEAFF. Here the CDR3 DNA reads TGTGCCAGCACCCCACAGAGGGCGATGAACACTGAAGCTTTCTTT.

Ten or more counts support this clonotype. The chain carries TRBV7-2 and TRBJ2-7; D may be TRBD2 (6 bases). Germline-derived CDR1 and CDR2 are SGHTA and FQGNSA. CDR3 length: 14 amino acids. The V and J ends lost 1 base and 0 bases respectively, with 7 bases between them. The CDR3 here is CASSLGGDSYEQYF. The CDR3 coding sequence is TGTGCCAGCAGCTTAGGCGGGGACTCCTACGAGCAGTACTTC.

This chain links TRBV7-3 with TRBJ2-3; a possible D gene is TRBD1 (6 bases). The germline V gene encodes CDR1 SGHTA and CDR2 FQGTGA. Trimming took 5 bases from V and 4 from J, leaving 16 bases between them. The CDR3 is 15 amino acids. This chain's CDR3 is CASSKAQGQADTQYF. The CDR3 bases are TGTGCCAGCAGCAAAGCCCAGGGGCAAGCAGATACGCAGTATTTT. Combining the CDR3 with reference TRBV7-3 and TRBJ2-3 gives the whole variable domain GAGVSQTPSNKVTEKGKYVELRCDPISGHTALYWYRQSLGQGPEFLIYFQGTGAADDSGLPNDRFFAVRPEGSVSTLKIQRTERGDSAVYLCASSKAQGQADTQYFGPGTRLTVL.

In this sample, this clonotype turned up a few times. The V call is TRBV18, the J call TRBJ1-1; 9 bases are shared with TRBD1. The CDR3 totals 14 residues. After removal of 0 bases from V and 6 bases from J, the junction contained 2 bases not matched to a gene. Germline-derived CDR1 and CDR2 are KGHSH and LQKENI. This CDR3 reads CASSPPGQGSEAFF. The CDR3 nucleotides are TGTGCCAGCTCACCACCGGGACAGGGCTCTGAAGCTTTCTTT. Variable domain in full (rest from reference TRBV18 and TRBJ1-1): NAGVMQNPRHLVRRRGQEARLRCSPMKGHSHVYWYRQLPEEGLKFMVYLQKENIIDESGMPKERFSAEFPKEGPSILRIQQVVRGDSAAYFCASSPPGQGSEAFFGQGTRLTVV.

The chain employs TRBV29-1 and TRBJ2-4; D gene unclear. V was shortened by 4 bases and J by 7 bases, with 8 bases between the two germline ends. The V gene's germline CDR1 is SQVTM and CDR2 ANQGSEA. The CDR3 is made up of 11 amino acids. CDR3 sequence: CSVAPDNIQYF. The CDR3 DNA is TGCAGCGTTGCACCTGACAACATTCAGTACTTC.

This clonotype came up a few times. The J gene is TRBJ2-5, the V gene TRBV11-2; no firm D call. From germline, CDR1 is SGHAT and CDR2 FQNNGV. The ends were cut back, 3 bases at V and 1 base at J, with 9 bases in the middle. The CDR3 is 14 residues long. CDR3 sequence reads: CASSFVTVQETQYF. For the CDR3, the DNA is TGTGCCAGCAGCTTTGTTACAGTCCAAGAGACCCAGTACTTC.

The chain employs TRBV28 and TRBJ1-6; a weak D match, TRBD1 (5 bases). The CDR3 runs 15 residues. Germline values: CDR1 MDHEN, CDR2 SYDVKM. V shed 3 bases and J shed 5 bases, with 11 bases lying between them. CDR3 sequence (DNA): TGTGCCAGCAGTTTTCTGGGGGTTAATAATTCACCCCTCCACTTT. Translating gives CASSFLGVNNSPLHF.

The chain links TRBV7-9 to TRBJ1-5, with TRBD1 identical over 10 bases. This CDR3 contains 13 residues. Germline loops: CDR1 SEHNR, CDR2 FQNEAQ (reference sequence). Trimming at V came to 11 bases and at J to 5 bases, leaving 6 bases not matched to a gene. CDR3 residues: CALAGTGDQPQHF. Here the CDR3 DNA reads TGTGCCCTCGCCGGGACAGGGGATCAGCCCCAGCATTTT.

The V call is TRBV7-3, the J call TRBJ2-3; D gene uncertain. The CDR3 is 14 residues long. The V and J ends lost 2 bases and 2 bases respectively, with 8 bases between them. Looked up from germline, CDR1 is SGHTA and CDR2 is FQGTGA. The CDR3 DNA is TGTGCCAGCAGCTTAGGGCCTGACACAGATACGCAGTATTTT. It yields the protein CASSLGPDTDTQYF.

This clonotype has only a few counts. The chain joins TRBV7-2 to TRBJ2-7; no clear D. Germline V gene data show CDR1 as SGHTA and CDR2 as FQGNSA. Trimming shortened V by 1 base and J by 5 bases, and 9 bases separated the two germline ends. The CDR3 runs to 13 residues. The chain's CDR3 is CASSLGLVNEQYF. CDR3 in DNA: TGTGCCAGCAGCTTAGGGTTAGTGAACGAGCAGTACTTC.

This clonotype was counted only a few times. The J gene is TRBJ2-4, the V gene TRBV20-1; 10 bases fit TRBD2. This CDR3 comprises 13 residues. After removal of 3 bases from V and 5 bases from J, the junction contained 1 base not matched to a gene. Per the germline V gene, CDR1 is DFQATT and CDR2 is SNEGSKA (reference sequence). CDR3 sequence: CSARTSGQNIQYF. The CDR3 coding sequence is TGCAGTGCTAGGACTAGCGGGCAAAACATTCAGTACTTC.

The chain employs TRBV10-3 and TRBJ2-5; tentatively, D is TRBD1 (6 bases). This CDR3 comprises 14 residues. Germline V gives CDR1 ENHRY, CDR2 SYGVKD. The V gene lost 3 bases and the J gene lost 7 bases, with 15 bases spanning the gap. CDR3 nucleotide sequence: TGTGCCATCAGTGAAGAGCCTCCAGGGGTGACCCAGTACTTC. This sequence encodes CAISEEPPGVTQYF.

A few counts support this clonotype. The chain uses TRBV7-3 and TRBJ2-1, with 8 nucleotides matching TRBD2. The CDR3 covers 15 residues. V trimming: 5 bases; J trimming: 4 bases; junction bases outside the gene matches: 7. Per the germline V gene, CDR1 is SGHTA and CDR2 is FQGTGA. For the CDR3, the DNA is TGTGCCAGCAGCCGAGAAGCGGGGGCATACAATGAGCAGTTCTTC. Amino acids: CASSREAGAYNEQFF. Full variable domain (outside the CDR3, taken from reference TRBV7-3 and TRBJ2-1): GAGVSQTPSNKVTEKGKYVELRCDPISGHTALYWYRQSLGQGPEFLIYFQGTGAADDSGLPNDRFFAVRPEGSVSTLKIQRTERGDSAVYLCASSREAGAYNEQFFGPGTRLTVL.

V is TRBV6-2 or TRBV6-3 and J is TRBJ1-5; D might be TRBD1 (5 bases). The germline V gene encodes CDR1 MNHEY and CDR2 SVGEGT. The V and J ends lost 4 bases and 3 bases respectively, with 13 bases between them. The CDR3 spans 15 residues. The CDR3 coding sequence is TGTGCCAGCAGTTCCCCGGGCAGGGTCAATCAGCCCCAGCATTTT. This sequence encodes CASSSPGRVNQPQHF.

This clonotype came up a few times. This chain connects TRBV28 to TRBJ2-5; perhaps D is TRBD1 or TRBD2 (5 bases each). V shed 5 bases and J shed 5 bases, with 24 bases lying between them. This CDR3 region has 17 residues. From germline, CDR1 is MDHEN and CDR2 SYDVKM. CDR3 sequence reads: CASSSGAAGRRMETQYF. In DNA, the CDR3 is TGTGCCAGCAGTAGTGGGGCCGCGGGCCGCAGAATGGAGACCCAGTACTTC.

The chain is built from TRBV2 and TRBJ2-4, with 7 bases matching TRBD1. CDR3 size: 16 residues. Germline V gene lookup returns CDR1 SNHLY and CDR2 FYNNEI. After removal of 8 bases from V and 1 base from J, the junction contained 11 bases not matched to a gene. CDR3 sequence reads: CASVPDRVAAKNIQYF. The CDR3 DNA reads as TGTGCCAGCGTACCTGACAGGGTGGCGGCCAAAAACATTCAGTACTTC.

This clonotype appeared many times. V is TRBV7-9 and J is TRBJ1-4; no firm D call. CDR1 and CDR2 (germline): SEHNR, FQNEAQ (reference sequence). CDR3 length equals 14 residues. V lost 3 bases and J lost 8, with 13 bases in between. CDR3 in amino acids: CASSFPTPGEKLFF. DNA for the CDR3: TGTGCCAGCAGCTTCCCAACCCCCGGGGAAAAACTGTTTTTT. Together with reference TRBV7-9 and TRBJ1-4, the CDR3 gives the full variable domain: DTGVSQNPRHKITKRGQNVTFRCDPISEHNRLYWYRQTLGQGPEFLTYFQNEAQLEKSRLLSDRFSAERPKGSFSTLEIQRTEQGDSAMYLCASSFPTPGEKLFFGSGTQLSVL.